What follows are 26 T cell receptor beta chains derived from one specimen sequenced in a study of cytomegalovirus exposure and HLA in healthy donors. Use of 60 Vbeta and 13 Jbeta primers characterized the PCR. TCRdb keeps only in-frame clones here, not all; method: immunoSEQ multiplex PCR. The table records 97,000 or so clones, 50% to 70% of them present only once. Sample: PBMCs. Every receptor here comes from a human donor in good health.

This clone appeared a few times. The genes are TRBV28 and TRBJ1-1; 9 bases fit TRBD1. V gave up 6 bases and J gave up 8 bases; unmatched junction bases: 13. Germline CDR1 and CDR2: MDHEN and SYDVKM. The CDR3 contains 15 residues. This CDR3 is CASRTPGQGTSEAFF. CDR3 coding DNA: TGTGCCAGCAGAACACCGGGACAGGGTACATCCGAAGCTTTCTTT.

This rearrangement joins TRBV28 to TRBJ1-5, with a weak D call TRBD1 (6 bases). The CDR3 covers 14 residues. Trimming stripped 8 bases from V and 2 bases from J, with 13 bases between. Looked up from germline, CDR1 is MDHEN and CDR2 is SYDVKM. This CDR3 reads CASLSRTGNQPQHF. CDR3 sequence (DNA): TGTGCCAGCCTCTCCAGGACAGGCAATCAGCCCCAGCATTTT.

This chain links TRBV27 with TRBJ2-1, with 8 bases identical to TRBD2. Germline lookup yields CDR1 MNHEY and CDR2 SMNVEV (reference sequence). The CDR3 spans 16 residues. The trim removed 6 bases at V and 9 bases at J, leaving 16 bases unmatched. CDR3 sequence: CASRQGLGLELREQFF. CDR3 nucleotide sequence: TGTGCCAGCAGACAAGGGCTGGGACTAGAATTACGTGAGCAGTTCTTC.

The CDR3 region is CASSDFAGGPDEQFF. CDR3 nucleotides: TGCGCCAGCAGTGACTTTGCGGGAGGGCCGGATGAGCAGTTCTTC. V is TRBV10-1 and J is TRBJ2-1, with 9 bases aligning to TRBD2. This CDR3 region has 15 residues. Germline lookup yields CDR1 WNHNN and CDR2 SYGVQD (reference sequence). Losses at the gene ends were 3 bases for V and 8 bases for J; bases not matched to a gene: 8.

Here the CDR3 reads CARRFDWRMDEKLFF. The CDR3 bases are TGTGCCAGAAGATTTGACTGGCGGATGGATGAAAAACTGTTTTTT. The V and J genes are TRBV5-3 and TRBJ1-4; no reliable D call. TRBV5-3 is marked as an open reading frame, function uncertain. Trimming removed 5 bases from V and 6 bases from J, with 17 bases in between. This CDR3 spans 15 amino acids.

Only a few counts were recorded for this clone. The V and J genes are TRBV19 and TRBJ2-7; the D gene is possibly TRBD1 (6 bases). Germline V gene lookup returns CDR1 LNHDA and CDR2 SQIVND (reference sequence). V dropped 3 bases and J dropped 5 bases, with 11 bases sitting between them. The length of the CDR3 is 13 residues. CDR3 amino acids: CASSIHRADEQYF. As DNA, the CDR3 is TGTGCCAGTAGTATCCACAGGGCGGACGAGCAGTACTTC.

DNA for the CDR3: TGTGCCAGCAGCCTATCGACAGGGTTGAATGAGCAGTTCTTC. It encodes CASSLSTGLNEQFF. This chain links TRBV7-9 with TRBJ2-1; 7 bases fit TRBD1. Trimming at V came to 5 bases and at J to 7 bases, leaving 8 bases not matched to a gene. The V gene's germline CDR1 is SEHNR and CDR2 FQNEAQ (reference sequence). The CDR3 sequence is 14 residues long.

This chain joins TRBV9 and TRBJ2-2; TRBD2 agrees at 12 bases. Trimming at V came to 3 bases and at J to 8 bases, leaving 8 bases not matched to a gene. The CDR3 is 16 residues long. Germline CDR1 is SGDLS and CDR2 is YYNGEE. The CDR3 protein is CASSARLAGARGELFF. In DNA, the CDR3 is TGTGCCAGCAGCGCCCGACTAGCGGGAGCGCGTGGGGAGCTGTTTTTT.

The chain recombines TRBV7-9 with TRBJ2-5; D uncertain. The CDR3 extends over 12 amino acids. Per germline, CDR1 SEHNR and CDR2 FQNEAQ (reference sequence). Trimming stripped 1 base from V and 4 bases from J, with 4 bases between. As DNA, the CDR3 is TGTGCCAGCAGCTTAGAACTAGAGACCCAGTACTTC. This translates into CASSLELETQYF.

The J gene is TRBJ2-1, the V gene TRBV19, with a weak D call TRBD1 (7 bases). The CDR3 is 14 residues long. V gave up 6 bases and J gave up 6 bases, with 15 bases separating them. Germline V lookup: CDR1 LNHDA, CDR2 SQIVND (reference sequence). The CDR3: CASRVQGGLNEQFF. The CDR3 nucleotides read TGTGCCAGTAGGGTTCAGGGGGGCCTCAATGAGCAGTTCTTC.

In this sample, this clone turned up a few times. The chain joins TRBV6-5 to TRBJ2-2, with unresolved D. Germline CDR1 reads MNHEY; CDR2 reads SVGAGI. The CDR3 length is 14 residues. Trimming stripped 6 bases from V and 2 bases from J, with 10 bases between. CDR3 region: CASRSGSNTGELFF. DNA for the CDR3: TGTGCCAGCAGGTCGGGTTCCAACACCGGGGAGCTGTTTTTT.

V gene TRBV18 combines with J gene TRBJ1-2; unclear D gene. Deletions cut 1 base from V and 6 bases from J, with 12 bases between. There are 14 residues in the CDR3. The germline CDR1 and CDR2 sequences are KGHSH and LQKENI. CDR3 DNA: TGTGCCAGCTCACCACGACCGGGGTGGGATGGCTACACCTTC. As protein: CASSPRPGWDGYTF.

The CDR3 DNA is TGTGCCAGCAGTGCTAAATTCGAACTAACCTACGAGCAGTACTTC. It is translated as CASSAKFELTYEQYF. This rearrangement joins TRBV2 to TRBJ2-7, with D hard to call. The ends were cut back, 4 bases at V and 2 bases at J, with 15 bases in the middle. Looked up from germline, CDR1 is SNHLY and CDR2 is FYNNEI. The CDR3 is 15 residues long.

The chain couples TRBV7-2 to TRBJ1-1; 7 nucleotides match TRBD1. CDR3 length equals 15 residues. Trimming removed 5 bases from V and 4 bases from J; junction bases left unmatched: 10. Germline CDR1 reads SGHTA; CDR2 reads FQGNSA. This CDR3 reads CASSPRQGSSTEAFF. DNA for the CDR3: TGTGCCAGCAGCCCACGACAGGGTTCCTCCACTGAAGCTTTCTTT.

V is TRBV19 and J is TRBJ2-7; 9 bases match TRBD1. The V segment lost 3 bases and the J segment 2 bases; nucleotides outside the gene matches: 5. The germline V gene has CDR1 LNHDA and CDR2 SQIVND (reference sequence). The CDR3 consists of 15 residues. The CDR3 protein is CASSIGTGRPYEQYF. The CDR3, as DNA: TGTGCCAGTAGTATTGGGACAGGGAGGCCCTACGAGCAGTACTTC.

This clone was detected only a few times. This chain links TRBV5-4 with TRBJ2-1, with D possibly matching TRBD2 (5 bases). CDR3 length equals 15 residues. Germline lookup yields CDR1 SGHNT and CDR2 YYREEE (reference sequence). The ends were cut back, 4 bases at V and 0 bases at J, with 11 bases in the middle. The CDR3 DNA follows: TGTGCCAGCAGCGGTAGCGAGAGCTCCTACAATGAGCAGTTCTTC. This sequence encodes CASSGSESSYNEQFF. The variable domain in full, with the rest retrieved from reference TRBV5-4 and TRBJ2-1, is ETGVTQSPTHLIKTRGQQVTLRCSSQSGHNTVSWYQQALGQGPQFIFQYYREEENGRGNFPPRFSGLQFPNYSSELNVNALELDDSALYLCASSGSESSYNEQFFGPGTRLTVL.

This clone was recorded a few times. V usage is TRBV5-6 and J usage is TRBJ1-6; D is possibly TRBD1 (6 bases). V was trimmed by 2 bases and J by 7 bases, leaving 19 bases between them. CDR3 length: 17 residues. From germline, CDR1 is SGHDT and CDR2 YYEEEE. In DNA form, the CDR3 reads TGTGCCAGCAGCTTCAGACAGGCTGGGCTAGGGAATTCACCCCTCCACTTT. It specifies CASSFRQAGLGNSPLHF.

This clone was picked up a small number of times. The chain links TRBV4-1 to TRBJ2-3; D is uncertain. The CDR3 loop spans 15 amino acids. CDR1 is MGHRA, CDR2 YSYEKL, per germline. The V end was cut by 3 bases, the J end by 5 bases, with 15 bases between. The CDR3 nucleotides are TGCGCCAGCAGCCAGGGCCGCAGCCCTCAAGATACGCAGTATTTT. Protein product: CASSQGRSPQDTQYF.

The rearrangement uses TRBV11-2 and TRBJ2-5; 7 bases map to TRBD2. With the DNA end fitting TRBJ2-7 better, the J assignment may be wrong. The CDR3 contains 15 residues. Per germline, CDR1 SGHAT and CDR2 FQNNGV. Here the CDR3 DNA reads TGTGCCAGCAGCTTGGGCGCTAGCGGTCCCTACGAGCAGTACTTC. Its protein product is CASSLGASGPYEQYF.

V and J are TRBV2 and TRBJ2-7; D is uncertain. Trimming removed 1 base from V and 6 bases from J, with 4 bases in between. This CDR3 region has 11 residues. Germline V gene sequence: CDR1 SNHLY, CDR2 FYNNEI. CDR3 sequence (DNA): TGTGCCAGCAGTGAAGGGGCCGAGCAGTACTTC. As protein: CASSEGAEQYF.

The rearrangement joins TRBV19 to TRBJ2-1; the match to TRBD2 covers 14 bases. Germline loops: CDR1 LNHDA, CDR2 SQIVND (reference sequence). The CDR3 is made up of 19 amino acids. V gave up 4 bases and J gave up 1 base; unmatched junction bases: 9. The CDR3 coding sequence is TGTGCCAGTAGTACACTTTGGACTAGCGGGAGGTTATCCTACAATGAGCAGTTCTTC. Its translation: CASSTLWTSGRLSYNEQFF.

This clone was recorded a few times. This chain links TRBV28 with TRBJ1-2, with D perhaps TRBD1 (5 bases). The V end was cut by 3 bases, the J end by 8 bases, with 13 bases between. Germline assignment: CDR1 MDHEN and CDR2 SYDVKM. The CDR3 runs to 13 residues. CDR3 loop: CASSFPDRGGYTF. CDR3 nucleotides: TGTGCCAGCAGTTTTCCCGATAGGGGAGGCTACACCTTC.

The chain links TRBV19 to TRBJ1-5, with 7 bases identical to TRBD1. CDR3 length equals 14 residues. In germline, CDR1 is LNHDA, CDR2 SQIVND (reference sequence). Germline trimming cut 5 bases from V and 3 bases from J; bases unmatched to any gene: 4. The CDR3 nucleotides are TGTGCCAGTAGTCCGACAGGGTTCAATCAGCCCCAGCATTTT. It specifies CASSPTGFNQPQHF.

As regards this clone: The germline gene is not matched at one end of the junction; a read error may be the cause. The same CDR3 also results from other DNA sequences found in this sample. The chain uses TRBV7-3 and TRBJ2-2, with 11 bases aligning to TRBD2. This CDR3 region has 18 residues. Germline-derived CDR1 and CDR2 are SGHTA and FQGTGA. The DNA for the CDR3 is TGTGCCAGCAGCTTATATGGACTAGCGGGTGCGAACACTGGGGAGCTGTTTTTT. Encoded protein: CASSLYGLAGANTGELFF.

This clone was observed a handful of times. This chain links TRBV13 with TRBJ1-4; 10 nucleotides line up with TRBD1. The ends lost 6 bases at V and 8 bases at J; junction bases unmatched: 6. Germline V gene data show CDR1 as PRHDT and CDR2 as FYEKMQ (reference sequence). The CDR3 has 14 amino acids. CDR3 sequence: CASRGTGEDEKLFF. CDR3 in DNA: TGTGCCAGCAGAGGGACAGGGGAGGACGAAAAACTGTTTTTT.

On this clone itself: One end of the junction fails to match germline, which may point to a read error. In DNA form, the CDR3 reads TGTGCCTGCAGTTTTCCCGATAGGGGAGGCTACACCTTC. Translated: CACSFPDRGGYTF. This sequence joins TRBV28 and TRBJ1-2, with a weak D call TRBD1 (5 bases). CDR3 length: 13 residues. Germline CDR1 and CDR2: MDHEN and SYDVKM.